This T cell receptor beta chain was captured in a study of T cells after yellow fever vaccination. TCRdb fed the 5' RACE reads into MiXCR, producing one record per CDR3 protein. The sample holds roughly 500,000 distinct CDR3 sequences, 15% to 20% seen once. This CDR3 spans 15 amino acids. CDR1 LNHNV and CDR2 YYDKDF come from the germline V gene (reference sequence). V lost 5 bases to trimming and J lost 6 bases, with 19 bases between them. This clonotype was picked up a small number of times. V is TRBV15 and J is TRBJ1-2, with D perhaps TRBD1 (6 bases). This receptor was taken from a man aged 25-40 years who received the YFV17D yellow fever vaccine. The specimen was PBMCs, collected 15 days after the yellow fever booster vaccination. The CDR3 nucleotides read TGTGCCACCAGCTCCGGGACACCTATTAGAAATGGCTACACCTTC. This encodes CATSSGTPIRNGYTF.